This record covers a single T cell receptor beta chain. Its antigen is unknown. The TCR cDNA carried a universal primer site and UMIs from 5'RACE template switching. TCRdb re-called the 5' RACE reads through MiXCR, storing one row per CDR3 protein. The data contain hundreds of thousands of distinct CDR3 sequences, 11% of them singletons. Trimming cost V 1 base and J 3 bases, with 6 bases left between them. This CDR3 is 13 amino acids long. The entry originates in a study of T cells after yellow fever vaccination. Study-wide results and limits: Clonotypes shared by both compartments, CD4 and CD8, made up a small share. Primary-vaccination clones mostly resurfaced post-booster (around 96% CD4, roughly 87% CD8).

V gene TRBV12-3 or TRBV12-4 combines with J gene TRBJ1-1; D not certain. The sequence came from a man younger than 35 who received the YFV17D yellow fever vaccine. Specimen: PBMCs, collected on the day of the first yellow fever vaccination. The CDR3 DNA sequence: TGTGCCAGCAGTTTAGGACAAGACACTGAAGCTTTCTTT. Encoded protein: CASSLGQDTEAFF.